A selection of T cell receptor beta chains follows, all from one sample in a study of blood T cell repertoires in COVID-19. Assay: immunoSEQ multiplex PCR; the TCRdb copy retains only in-frame clones and omits some. The table has just over 60,000 clones, 80% to 85% seen once. Sample: peripheral blood. These receptor sequences come from a man aged 25 to 40 with COVID-19, enrolled during active disease. Both conserved end residues are part of each CDR3. The D gene is left open where the match is weak. The listing skips clone size in some rows; elsewhere it reads once, few, many or a size class.

v_call,d_call,j_call,clone_size,cdr3_nt,cdr3_aa
TRBV29-1,.,TRBJ1-5,.,TGCAGCGTTGTAGGAGGGGTTGGTCAGCCCCAGCATTTT,CSVVGGVGQPQHF
TRBV6-5,.,TRBJ1-5,once,TGTGCCAGCAGTTACTCGAAACACAGCAATCAGCCCCAGCATTTT,CASSYSKHSNQPQHF
TRBV5-4,.,TRBJ2-1,few,TGTGCCAGCAGCTTGCCGAGGAATGAGCAGTTCTTC,CASSLPRNEQFF
TRBV5-1,.,TRBJ2-7,.,TGCGCCAGCAGCCGCGGACATACCCTGGGGTACGAGCAGTACTTC,CASSRGHTLGYEQYF
TRBV14,.,TRBJ2-5,once,TGTGCCAGCAGCCAAGATAGGGGGACCCAGTACTTC,CASSQDRGTQYF
TRBV7-9,TRBD2,TRBJ2-1,.,TGTGCCAGCAGCTCGCGCGATAGCGGGACCGACAATGAGCAGTTCTTC,CASSSRDSGTDNEQFF
TRBV6-1,TRBD1,TRBJ2-3,.,TGTGCCAGCAGTGATCCGACAGGGCTAGATACGCAGTATTTT,CASSDPTGLDTQYF
TRBV6-5,TRBD1,TRBJ1-4,.,TGTGCCAGCAGTTACCGGACAGGGGAAGAAAAACTGTTTTTT,CASSYRTGEEKLFF
TRBV5-6,TRBD2,TRBJ2-5,.,TGTGCCAGCAGCTTTGGGACTAGCGGGAGAGAAGAGACCCAGTACTTC,CASSFGTSGREETQYF
TRBV4-3,TRBD1,TRBJ1-5,few,TGCGCCAGCAGCCAAGGGGTGGGACAGGGACATCAACGGCATTTT,CASSQGVGQGHQRHF
TRBV6-1,.,TRBJ2-6,.,TGTGCCAGCAGTGAGGACAGCTCTGGGGCCAACGTCCTGACTTTC,CASSEDSSGANVLTF
TRBV19,TRBD1,TRBJ2-4,.,TGTGCCAGTAGTATAGGGACAGGGGGCTCACTAGCCAAAAACATTCAGTACTTC,CASSIGTGGSLAKNIQYF
TRBV3-1/TRBV3-2,TRBD2,TRBJ2-7,.,TGTGCCAGCAGCCAGGGACTAGCGGGAGGCCGGGTCGAGCAGTACTTC,CASSQGLAGGRVEQYF
TRBV6-6,.,TRBJ2-7,.,TGTGCCAGCAGCTTCACTGTCGAGCAGTACTTC,CASSFTVEQYF
TRBV11-3,TRBD1,TRBJ1-3,.,TGTGCCAGCAGCCAACCCCCCTGGGCAGGGGGAAATGGAAACACCATATATTTT,CASSQPPWAGGNGNTIYF
TRBV21-1,.,TRBJ2-1,.,TGTGCCAGCAGCACCAAATTAGCGGGCCTCTACAATGAGCAGTTCTTC,CASSTKLAGLYNEQFF
TRBV20-1,.,TRBJ1-1,.,TGCAGTGCTAGTCCTGGGGACTTGAACACTGAAGCTTTCTTT,CSASPGDLNTEAFF
TRBV27,TRBD2,TRBJ2-1,.,TGTGCCAGCAGTTCGGGACTAGCGGGAGAGGTGAATGAGCAGTTCTTC,CASSSGLAGEVNEQFF
TRBV11-1,TRBD2,TRBJ2-5,.,TGTGCCAGCAGCCCCGGGACTAGCGGTCCTCAAGAGACCCAGTACTTC,CASSPGTSGPQETQYF
TRBV27,.,TRBJ1-1,.,TGTGCCAGCAGTTTTCAGGCCAGGAACACTGAAGCTTTCTTT,CASSFQARNTEAFF
TRBV19,.,TRBJ2-2,.,TGTGCCAGTAGTATCGGTCTCGCTGGCACCGGGGAGCTGTTTTTT,CASSIGLAGTGELFF
TRBV19,TRBD1,TRBJ2-1,once,TGTGCCAGTAGTTCGACAGGGGGATCCTACAATGAGCAGTTCTTC,CASSSTGGSYNEQFF
TRBV6-6,TRBD1,TRBJ2-7,.,TGTGCCAGCAGCGGGACAGGGTGGGACTACGAGCAGTACTTC,CASSGTGWDYEQYF
TRBV27,TRBD2,TRBJ2-3,.,TGTGCCAGCAGTTCCGCCGGACTAGCGGGGGGGTGGGATACGCAGTATTTT,CASSSAGLAGGWDTQYF
TRBV9,.,TRBJ1-5,once,TGTGCCAGCAGCGTAGCACCGGGAGCCAATCAGCCCCAGCATTTT,CASSVAPGANQPQHF
TRBV4-1,.,TRBJ2-1,.,TGCGCCAGCAGCCAAGATTGGACATCGGACGAGCAGTTCTTC,CASSQDWTSDEQFF
TRBV28,TRBD1,TRBJ1-2,once,TGTGCCAGCAGGCAACAGGGGGCGGATGGCTACACCTTC,CASRQQGADGYTF